The 10 T cell receptor beta chains below come from one sample, sequenced in a study of early T cells in non-severe SARS-CoV-2 infection. TCRdb re-analysed the 5' RACE reads in MiXCR, keeping a single row per CDR3 protein. The table shows roughly 30,000 distinct CDR3 sequences, with about 5.1% occurring only once. The sample consisted of whole blood. These receptors were collected from an adult who was a healthcare worker with PCR-confirmed SARS-CoV-2 infection or an uninfected control (not recorded which).

This clonotype was picked up a small number of times. The rearrangement links TRBV7-9 to TRBJ2-7; 7 nucleotides line up with TRBD1. V lost 4 bases, J lost 4 bases, and 4 bases stayed unmatched. The CDR3 runs 13 residues. Germline V CDR1 and CDR2: SEHNR, FQNEAQ (reference sequence). CDR3 region: CASSSTGWYEQYF. In DNA form, the CDR3 reads TGTGCCAGCAGCTCGACAGGGTGGTACGAGCAGTACTTC. Based on the CDR3 plus reference TRBV7-9 and TRBJ2-7, the full variable domain is DTGVSQNPRHKITKRGQNVTFRCDPISEHNRLYWYRQTLGQGPEFLTYFQNEAQLEKSRLLSDRFSAERPKGSFSTLEIQRTEQGDSAMYLCASSSTGWYEQYFGPGTRLTVT.

This clonotype appeared many times. The rearrangement uses TRBV11-2 and TRBJ2-7; 9 nucleotides agree with TRBD2. The length of the CDR3 is 15 residues. V gave up 1 base and J gave up 13 bases; unmatched junction bases: 14. Germline lookup yields CDR1 SGHAT and CDR2 FQNNGV. The CDR3 bases are TGTGCCAGCAGCTTAGGCGGGACTAGCCTTCGGCTTTCCTACTTC. Protein sequence: CASSLGGTSLRLSYF.

The sample holds a few counts of this clonotype. The genes are TRBV10-3 and TRBJ1-1, with a weak D call TRBD1 (5 bases). The V end was cut by 3 bases, the J end by 2 bases, with 10 bases between. Germline V lookup: CDR1 ENHRY, CDR2 SYGVKD. CDR3 length equals 14 residues. The CDR3 DNA reads as TGTGCCATCAGTGACCCGACAGCAAACACTGAAGCTTTCTTT. It translates to CAISDPTANTEAFF.

This clonotype was seen a few times. The chain carries TRBV19 and TRBJ1-5; possibly TRBD1 for D (6 bases). Trimming cost V 5 bases and J 1 base, with 12 bases left between them. Germline CDR1 LNHDA, CDR2 SQIVND (reference sequence). The CDR3 is 15 residues long. CDR3 in amino acids: CASSLAGASNQPQHF. CDR3 sequence (DNA): TGTGCCAGTAGTCTCGCAGGGGCGAGCAATCAGCCCCAGCATTTT.

This clonotype was detected a few times. The rearrangement links TRBV28 to TRBJ1-1, with TRBD1 matching 8 bases. Germline CDR1 MDHEN, CDR2 SYDVKM. Losses at the gene ends were 6 bases for V and 10 bases for J; bases not matched to a gene: 4. The CDR3 has 11 residues. CDR3 sequence: CASSWTGRAFF. The CDR3 region has the DNA TGTGCCAGCAGCTGGACAGGGCGAGCTTTCTTT. The full variable domain, rest sourced from reference TRBV28 and TRBJ1-1, is DVKVTQSSRYLVKRTGEKVFLECVQDMDHENMFWYRQDPGLGLRLIYFSYDVKMKEKGDIPEGYSVSREKKERFSLILESASTNQTSMYLCASSWTGRAFFGQGTRLTVV.

This clonotype has ten or more counts. This chain joins TRBV7-9 and TRBJ2-5, with 7 bases fitting TRBD2. This CDR3 has 13 amino acids. The junction had 0 bases not matched to a gene; V was cut back by 3 bases and J by 2 bases. CDR1 and CDR2 from the germline V gene are SEHNR and FQNEAQ (reference sequence). This CDR3 is CASSLRGQETQYF. The DNA of the CDR3 is TGTGCCAGCAGCTTGCGGGGGCAAGAGACCCAGTACTTC.

J is TRBJ2-2 and V is TRBV19, with D perhaps being TRBD1 or TRBD2 (6 bases each). Germline V gene sequence: CDR1 LNHDA, CDR2 SQIVND (reference sequence). The CDR3 sequence is 15 residues long. V was trimmed by 5 bases and J by 4 bases, leaving 14 bases between them. CDR3 DNA sequence: TGTGCCAGTAGTCTGAGGGGGGTATCCACCGGGGAGCTGTTTTTT. Its protein product is CASSLRGVSTGELFF. Variable domain in full (rest from reference TRBV19 and TRBJ2-2): DGGITQSPKYLFRKEGQNVTLSCEQNLNHDAMYWYRQDPGQGLRLIYYSQIVNDFQKGDIAEGYSVSREKKESFPLTVTSAQKNPTAFYLCASSLRGVSTGELFFGEGSRLTVL.

The rearrangement uses TRBV3-1 and TRBJ2-5; D is unclear. This CDR3 spans 13 amino acids. CDR1 is LGHDT and CDR2 is YNNKEL in the germline V gene (reference sequence). Trimming took 8 bases from V and 0 from J, leaving 10 bases between them. The CDR3 loop reads CASHRQYQETQYF. CDR3 coding DNA: TGTGCCAGCCATAGGCAGTACCAAGAGACCCAGTACTTC.

This clonotype was counted at least ten times. The V call is TRBV27, the J call TRBJ2-2; D not certain. Germline CDR1 and CDR2: MNHEY and SMNVEV (reference sequence). This CDR3 is built from 14 residues. V was pared by 7 bases and J by 4 bases, with 13 bases between. CDR3 nucleotide sequence: TGTGCCAGCACCCCCCAACGGAGCACCGGGGAGCTGTTTTTT. Its protein is CASTPQRSTGELFF.

This clonotype was observed a handful of times. This chain joins TRBV11-2 and TRBJ2-7; 7 positions agree with TRBD2. V trimming: 8 bases; J trimming: 0 bases; junction bases outside the gene matches: 7. Germline lookup yields CDR1 SGHAT and CDR2 FQNNGV. This CDR3 is 14 amino acids long. CDR3 region: CASGVRGSSYEQYF. CDR3 bases: TGTGCCAGCGGGGTCCGCGGGAGCTCCTACGAGCAGTACTTC.